A selection of T cell receptor beta chains follows, all from one sample in a study of patients and donors after allogeneic stem cell transplantation. MiXCR, applied by TCRdb to the RT-PCR reads, yields one record per CDR3 protein. The data contain about 89,000 distinct CDR3 sequences, 45% to 50% of them singletons. Sample: blood, either unsorted or a sorted T cell fraction (not recorded which). The origin of the receptors is a human donor who was either an allogeneic HSCT recipient or a stem cell or donor lymphocyte infusion donor (not recorded which). It is not recorded whose cells these are; they may come from a transplant donor. Both conserved end residues are part of each CDR3. D genes are given only for firm matches. Some rows have no size entry. The others give once, few or many, or a class for an expanded clone.

j_gene: TRBJ1-1; d_gene: .; v_gene: TRBV5-1; abundance: .; CDR3nt: TGCGCCAGCAGCTCTACTATGACAGGACCTAACACTGAAGCTTTCTTT; CDR3aa: CASSSTMTGPNTEAFF
j_gene: TRBJ1-1; d_gene: .; v_gene: TRBV7-3; abundance: .; CDR3nt: TGTGCCAGCAGCGCCCCGGTAGGACAAGCTTTCTTT; CDR3aa: CASSAPVGQAFF
j_gene: TRBJ1-2; d_gene: .; v_gene: TRBV28; abundance: few; CDR3nt: TGTGCCAGCAGTTTAAACCCATCCAGGATAGATGGCTACACCTTC; CDR3aa: CASSLNPSRIDGYTF
j_gene: TRBJ1-1; d_gene: .; v_gene: TRBV12-3/TRBV12-4; abundance: .; CDR3nt: TGTGCCAGCAGTTTCGGTCGGGGAGCTTTCTTT; CDR3aa: CASSFGRGAFF
j_gene: TRBJ1-1; d_gene: .; v_gene: TRBV5-1; abundance: .; CDR3nt: TGCGCCAGCAGCCTACGGGGATCTCTTTACACTGAAGCTTTCTTT; CDR3aa: CASSLRGSLYTEAFF
j_gene: TRBJ1-5; d_gene: .; v_gene: TRBV20-1; abundance: .; CDR3nt: TGCAGTGCCAGCGACGGCTATGTCGGCCCCCAGCATTTT; CDR3aa: CSASDGYVGPQHF
j_gene: TRBJ1-5; d_gene: TRBD1; v_gene: TRBV6-5; abundance: once; CDR3nt: TGTGCCAGCAGAAGGACAGGGAACAATCAGCCCCAGCATTTT; CDR3aa: CASRRTGNNQPQHF
j_gene: TRBJ1-1; d_gene: .; v_gene: TRBV7-2; abundance: few; CDR3nt: TGTGCCAGCAGCCCTGCCGTGTCGAACACTGAAGCTTTCTTT; CDR3aa: CASSPAVSNTEAFF
j_gene: TRBJ2-7; d_gene: .; v_gene: TRBV4-2; abundance: once; CDR3nt: TGTGCCAGCAGCCAAGGATCGGGGCCCTCCTACGAGCAGTACTTC; CDR3aa: CASSQGSGPSYEQYF
j_gene: TRBJ2-5; d_gene: TRBD2; v_gene: TRBV5-1; abundance: few; CDR3nt: TGCGCCAGTCGAAGACTAGCGGGAGATGTAGGAGAGACCCAGTACTTC; CDR3aa: CASRRLAGDVGETQYF
j_gene: TRBJ1-4; d_gene: .; v_gene: TRBV5-1; abundance: .; CDR3nt: TGCGCCACCTCCTCTACAGGGAGCAATAATGAAAAACTGTTTTTT; CDR3aa: CATSSTGSNNEKLFF
j_gene: TRBJ1-2; d_gene: .; v_gene: TRBV7-9; abundance: .; CDR3nt: TGTGCCAGCAGTCCAACAGGGAATAACTATGGCTACACCTTC; CDR3aa: CASSPTGNNYGYTF
j_gene: TRBJ1-3; d_gene: .; v_gene: TRBV7-9; abundance: .; CDR3nt: TGTGCCAGCAGCTTTGGGGGCCTCGGAAACACCATATATTTT; CDR3aa: CASSFGGLGNTIYF
j_gene: TRBJ2-2; d_gene: .; v_gene: TRBV9; abundance: few; CDR3nt: TGTGCCACCCAGGAAGGCACAAACACCGGGGAGCTGTTTTTT; CDR3aa: CATQEGTNTGELFF
j_gene: TRBJ1-2; d_gene: .; v_gene: TRBV29-1; abundance: few; CDR3nt: TGCAGCGTTGACCAGTGGGCCTATGGCTACACCTTC; CDR3aa: CSVDQWAYGYTF
j_gene: TRBJ1-1; d_gene: .; v_gene: TRBV12-3/TRBV12-4; abundance: few; CDR3nt: TGTGCCAGCAAGGAGAGCACTGAAGCTTTCTTT; CDR3aa: CASKESTEAFF
j_gene: TRBJ1-1; d_gene: .; v_gene: TRBV7-3; abundance: .; CDR3nt: TGTGCCAGCAGCTTAAGTCCAGCAGGAGGAACTGAAGCTTTCTTT; CDR3aa: CASSLSPAGGTEAFF
j_gene: TRBJ1-6; d_gene: .; v_gene: TRBV5-6; abundance: .; CDR3nt: TGTGCCAGCAGCCCCGGACCCAGTAATTCACCCCTCCACTTT; CDR3aa: CASSPGPSNSPLHF
j_gene: TRBJ1-1; d_gene: .; v_gene: TRBV4-1; abundance: few; CDR3nt: TGCGCCAGCAGCCAAGAGTCATGGCAGGGCAACACTGAAGCTTTCTTT; CDR3aa: CASSQESWQGNTEAFF
j_gene: TRBJ1-5; d_gene: .; v_gene: TRBV28; abundance: .; CDR3nt: TGTGCCAGCAGTTTACCGGGGCCTTCCAATCAGCCCCAGCATTTT; CDR3aa: CASSLPGPSNQPQHF
j_gene: TRBJ1-1; d_gene: .; v_gene: TRBV29-1; abundance: .; CDR3nt: TGCAGCGTTGAAGGGAGGCAGGCGAACACTGAAGCTTTCTTT; CDR3aa: CSVEGRQANTEAFF
j_gene: TRBJ1-3; d_gene: .; v_gene: TRBV29-1; abundance: few; CDR3nt: TGCAGCGTTGAATTGAGGAGGCCTGGAAACACCATATATTTT; CDR3aa: CSVELRRPGNTIYF
j_gene: TRBJ2-7; d_gene: .; v_gene: TRBV5-1; abundance: .; CDR3nt: TGCGCCAGCAGCTTGGATTGGGGGAACACCTACGAGCAGTACTTC; CDR3aa: CASSLDWGNTYEQYF
j_gene: TRBJ1-5; d_gene: TRBD1; v_gene: TRBV12-3/TRBV12-4; abundance: few; CDR3nt: TGTGCCAGCAGTTGGTCCGGGACAGTGTATAGCAATCAGCCCCAGCATTTT; CDR3aa: CASSWSGTVYSNQPQHF
j_gene: TRBJ2-1; d_gene: TRBD1; v_gene: TRBV5-1; abundance: .; CDR3nt: TGCGCCAGCAGCTCGACAGGGAATAATGAGCAGTTCTTC; CDR3aa: CASSSTGNNEQFF
j_gene: TRBJ2-7; d_gene: .; v_gene: TRBV6-5; abundance: few; CDR3nt: TGTGCCAGCAGTTACTCGAATCGCGAGCAGTACTTC; CDR3aa: CASSYSNREQYF
j_gene: TRBJ2-7; d_gene: .; v_gene: TRBV18; abundance: .; CDR3nt: TGTGCCAGCTCCCCCACCGCTTCCTACGAGCAGTACTTC; CDR3aa: CASSPTASYEQYF
j_gene: TRBJ1-1; d_gene: .; v_gene: TRBV6-2/TRBV6-3; abundance: .; CDR3nt: TGTGCCAGCAGTTCGGGACCCCGGGCCCCTGAAGCTTTCTTT; CDR3aa: CASSSGPRAPEAFF
j_gene: TRBJ2-1; d_gene: .; v_gene: TRBV7-7; abundance: .; CDR3nt: TGTGCTAGCAGCCCCCAAGGGGGGTACAATGAGCAGTTCTTC; CDR3aa: CASSPQGGYNEQFF
j_gene: TRBJ1-4; d_gene: TRBD1; v_gene: TRBV12-3/TRBV12-4; abundance: .; CDR3nt: TGTGCCAGCGGTGACAGGGAGCATGAAAAACTGTTTTTT; CDR3aa: CASGDREHEKLFF
j_gene: TRBJ1-4; d_gene: TRBD1; v_gene: TRBV11-1; abundance: few; CDR3nt: TGTGCCAGCGCGCGGGACAGGATTAATGAAAAACTGTTTTTT; CDR3aa: CASARDRINEKLFF
j_gene: TRBJ2-1; d_gene: TRBD1; v_gene: TRBV7-3; abundance: few; CDR3nt: TGTGCCAGCAGCTTTCAGGGGGCCCCCTACAATGAGCAGTTCTTC; CDR3aa: CASSFQGAPYNEQFF
j_gene: TRBJ1-2; d_gene: .; v_gene: TRBV2; abundance: .; CDR3nt: TGTGCCAGCAGTGAGGGGGACATGGTCTATGGCTACACCTTC; CDR3aa: CASSEGDMVYGYTF
j_gene: TRBJ1-1; d_gene: .; v_gene: TRBV19; abundance: .; CDR3nt: TGTGCCAGTGCAACTGGGTGCACTGAAGCTTTCTTT; CDR3aa: CASATGCTEAFF
j_gene: TRBJ1-1; d_gene: .; v_gene: TRBV20-1; abundance: .; CDR3nt: TGCAGTGCTAGAGAAGGCCGGCCAGGGGCGAACACTGAAGCTTTCTTT; CDR3aa: CSAREGRPGANTEAFF
j_gene: TRBJ1-2; d_gene: .; v_gene: TRBV20-1; abundance: few; CDR3nt: TGCAGTGCTTCCGCAAAAAACTATGGCTACACCTTC; CDR3aa: CSASAKNYGYTF
j_gene: TRBJ2-5; d_gene: .; v_gene: TRBV12-3/TRBV12-4; abundance: few; CDR3nt: TGTGCCAGCAGTTCGGGGAAAGAGACCCAGTACTTC; CDR3aa: CASSSGKETQYF
j_gene: TRBJ1-1; d_gene: .; v_gene: TRBV7-9; abundance: few; CDR3nt: TGTGCCAGCTCAACTTGGACATTGAACACTGAAGCTTTCTTT; CDR3aa: CASSTWTLNTEAFF
j_gene: TRBJ1-2; d_gene: .; v_gene: TRBV6-6; abundance: .; CDR3nt: TGTGCCAGCAGTTACTCTGTCCAGGAAAACTATGGCTACACCTTC; CDR3aa: CASSYSVQENYGYTF
j_gene: TRBJ1-5; d_gene: .; v_gene: TRBV10-3; abundance: few; CDR3nt: TGTGCCACCGGGCGGACAGAGGGCGATCAGCCCCAGCATTTT; CDR3aa: CATGRTEGDQPQHF
j_gene: TRBJ1-1; d_gene: .; v_gene: TRBV15; abundance: .; CDR3nt: TGTGCCACCAGCAGAGATGGCAAGACTTTCTTT; CDR3aa: CATSRDGKTFF
j_gene: TRBJ1-1; d_gene: .; v_gene: TRBV11-3; abundance: few; CDR3nt: TGTGCCAGCAGCTTAACCCGCTTTGAAGCTTTCTTT; CDR3aa: CASSLTRFEAFF
j_gene: TRBJ1-2; d_gene: TRBD1; v_gene: TRBV25-1; abundance: .; CDR3nt: TGTGCCAGCAGTGAACCGGACAGGGACAATGGCTACACCTTC; CDR3aa: CASSEPDRDNGYTF
j_gene: TRBJ2-6; d_gene: .; v_gene: TRBV9; abundance: .; CDR3nt: TGTGCCAGCAGTGCTTCTTGGGCCAACGTCCTGACTTTC; CDR3aa: CASSASWANVLTF
j_gene: TRBJ1-1; d_gene: .; v_gene: TRBV10-3; abundance: few; CDR3nt: TGTGCCATCAGTAAACCAGGGTGGGACACTGAAGCTTTCTTT; CDR3aa: CAISKPGWDTEAFF